The entry that follows covers one T cell receptor beta chain sequence. The antigen is unknown. The PCR ran on 60 Vbeta and 13 Jbeta primers. Using immunoSEQ multiplex PCR, the repertoire was profiled, and TCRdb retains in-frame clones only, with some absent. The data hold around 99,000 clones, with roughly 70% observed a single time. The data originate from a study of cytomegalovirus exposure and HLA in healthy donors. Notes on the study in general: Common viral pathogens seemed to be connected with several of the most significant clusters, according to a later analysis. It was reported in a later analysis that an Asian-associated ancestry cluster showed fewer N-insertions than the approximately 670-donor mean. Specific recognition of CMV antigens was confirmed in vitro for a few chains (all CMV-associated).

V shed 1 base, J shed 2 bases, and the junction held 8 bases outside the gene matches. The germline V gene has CDR1 LNHDA and CDR2 SQIVND (reference sequence). The CDR3 length is 19 residues. The V and J genes are TRBV19 and TRBJ2-3; 14 nucleotides line up with TRBD2. The TCR comes from a woman in her 70s in good health and CMV-seropositive. The sequenced material came from PBMCs. The CDR3 nucleotides read TGTGCCAGTAGTATAGGACTAGCGGGGGGGCACCTCGTCACAGATACGCAGTATTTT. It codes for CASSIGLAGGHLVTDTQYF.